These T cell receptor beta chains were read from a single sample in a study of blood T cell repertoires in COVID-19. The assay was immunoSEQ multiplex PCR, and TCRdb's table has in-frame clones only and misses some. The sample comprises roughly 120,000 clones, nearly 90% of which are singletons, and around 5.1% rests with the top ten. Specimen: peripheral blood. These TCRs come from a human donor in a cohort sampled during active COVID-19. Each CDR3 is given with its conserved first and last residue. The order of the fields is CDR3 protein, CDR3 DNA, J gene, clone size, V gene, D gene. The D gene is left open where the match is weak. The size of a clone is reported for some rows only, either as once, few or many, or as a class for expanded clones.

cdr3_aa: CASSYGGISYNEQFF
cdr3_nt: TGTGCCAGCAGTTACGGGGGGATTTCCTACAATGAGCAGTTCTTC
j_call: TRBJ2-1
clone_size: .
v_call: TRBV3-1/TRBV3-2
d_call: TRBD2

cdr3_aa: CASSEVGSRTETQYF
cdr3_nt: TGTGCCAGCAGTGAAGTGGGCTCCCGAACAGAGACCCAGTACTTC
j_call: TRBJ2-5
clone_size: .
v_call: TRBV6-1
d_call: .

cdr3_aa: CASSTPSEGSLGETQYF
cdr3_nt: TGTGCCAGCAGCACCCCTAGCGAAGGAAGTCTCGGGGAGACCCAGTACTTC
j_call: TRBJ2-5
clone_size: .
v_call: TRBV7-9
d_call: .

cdr3_aa: CASSIDSGSGANVLTF
cdr3_nt: TGTGCCAGTAGTATAGATTCGGGCTCTGGGGCCAACGTCCTGACTTTC
j_call: TRBJ2-6
clone_size: .
v_call: TRBV19
d_call: .

cdr3_aa: CASSADRNKNIQYF
cdr3_nt: TGTGCCAGCAGTGCGGACAGAAACAAAAACATTCAGTACTTC
j_call: TRBJ2-4
clone_size: once
v_call: TRBV2
d_call: .

cdr3_aa: CASSLLGRQTGELFF
cdr3_nt: TGTGCCAGCAGCTTACTAGGCCGTCAGACCGGGGAGCTGTTTTTT
j_call: TRBJ2-2
clone_size: .
v_call: TRBV13
d_call: .

cdr3_aa: CAISAGVNTEAFF
cdr3_nt: TGTGCCATCAGTGCCGGGGTGAACACTGAAGCTTTCTTT
j_call: TRBJ1-1
clone_size: .
v_call: TRBV10-3
d_call: .

cdr3_aa: CASSTGRTGFNQPQHF
cdr3_nt: TGTGCCAGCTCCACGGGAAGGACAGGTTTCAATCAGCCCCAGCATTTT
j_call: TRBJ1-5
clone_size: .
v_call: TRBV27
d_call: TRBD1

cdr3_aa: CASSQTFSANEKLFF
cdr3_nt: TGTGCCAGCAGCCAGACATTTTCAGCTAATGAAAAACTGTTTTTT
j_call: TRBJ1-4
clone_size: .
v_call: TRBV7-9
d_call: .

cdr3_aa: CASSRTGTNYGYTF
cdr3_nt: TGTGCCAGTAGTAGGACAGGGACGAACTATGGCTACACCTTC
j_call: TRBJ1-2
clone_size: few
v_call: TRBV19
d_call: TRBD1

cdr3_aa: CASSLPGEDTQYF
cdr3_nt: TGTGCCAGCAGCTTGCCAGGGGAAGATACGCAGTATTTT
j_call: TRBJ2-3
clone_size: .
v_call: TRBV5-5
d_call: .

cdr3_aa: CASSLQGANTGELFF
cdr3_nt: TGTGCCAGCAGCTTACAGGGTGCGAACACCGGGGAGCTGTTTTTT
j_call: TRBJ2-2
clone_size: .
v_call: TRBV5-8
d_call: .

cdr3_aa: CASSFSVSTDTQYF
cdr3_nt: TGTGCCAGCAGCTTTAGCGTCAGCACAGATACGCAGTATTTT
j_call: TRBJ2-3
clone_size: once
v_call: TRBV7-9
d_call: .

cdr3_aa: CASSDPTGLAKNIQYF
cdr3_nt: TGTGCCAGCAGCGATCCGACAGGCTTAGCCAAAAACATTCAGTACTTC
j_call: TRBJ2-4
clone_size: .
v_call: TRBV6-6
d_call: .

cdr3_aa: CASRGQGVYYGYTF
cdr3_nt: TGTGCCAGTAGGGGACAGGGGGTTTACTATGGCTACACCTTC
j_call: TRBJ1-2
clone_size: .
v_call: TRBV2
d_call: TRBD1

cdr3_aa: CASSPRKGDGYTF
cdr3_nt: TGTGCCAGCTCACCACGTAAAGGGGATGGCTACACCTTC
j_call: TRBJ1-2
clone_size: .
v_call: TRBV18
d_call: .

cdr3_aa: CASSRDSGEYGYTF
cdr3_nt: TGTGCCAGCAGTCGGGACAGTGGAGAGTATGGCTACACCTTC
j_call: TRBJ1-2
clone_size: .
v_call: TRBV6-5
d_call: TRBD1

cdr3_aa: CATSASGTSGDTQYF
cdr3_nt: TGTGCCACCAGTGCAAGCGGGACGAGTGGGGATACGCAGTATTTT
j_call: TRBJ2-3
clone_size: once
v_call: TRBV24-1
d_call: TRBD2

cdr3_aa: CASSRDRQGLETQYF
cdr3_nt: TGTGCCAGTAGTAGGGACCGACAGGGCTTAGAGACCCAGTACTTC
j_call: TRBJ2-5
clone_size: .
v_call: TRBV19
d_call: TRBD1

cdr3_aa: CASSYPGGTEQFF
cdr3_nt: TGTGCCAGCAGTTACCCGGGGGGGACAGAGCAGTTCTTC
j_call: TRBJ2-1
clone_size: .
v_call: TRBV6-5
d_call: TRBD2

cdr3_aa: CASSQAGGIRYGYTF
cdr3_nt: TGTGCCAGCAGCCAAGCGGGGGGGATCCGCTATGGCTACACCTTC
j_call: TRBJ1-2
clone_size: .
v_call: TRBV4-2
d_call: .

cdr3_aa: CASSEGGTGWKEKLFF
cdr3_nt: TGTGCCAGCAGTGAGGGGGGGACAGGATGGAAGGAAAAACTGTTTTTT
j_call: TRBJ1-4
clone_size: .
v_call: TRBV6-1
d_call: TRBD1

cdr3_aa: CASSQDPGLAGGGNEQFF
cdr3_nt: TGCGCCAGCAGCCAAGATCCCGGTCTAGCGGGGGGTGGGAATGAGCAGTTCTTC
j_call: TRBJ2-1
clone_size: .
v_call: TRBV4-1
d_call: TRBD2

cdr3_aa: CATSGRLAGVVNEQFF
cdr3_nt: TGTGCCACCAGTGGCCGTCTAGCGGGAGTAGTAAATGAGCAGTTCTTC
j_call: TRBJ2-1
clone_size: .
v_call: TRBV24-1
d_call: TRBD2

cdr3_aa: CASTAGGLDTQYF
cdr3_nt: TGTGCCAGCACAGCGGGGGGGTTAGATACGCAGTATTTT
j_call: TRBJ2-3
clone_size: .
v_call: TRBV9
d_call: TRBD2

cdr3_aa: CAISDGGITYEQYF
cdr3_nt: TGTGCCATCAGTGATGGGGGGATCACCTACGAGCAGTACTTC
j_call: TRBJ2-7
clone_size: few
v_call: TRBV10-3
d_call: .

cdr3_aa: CASSRHGNTIYF
cdr3_nt: TGTGCCAGCTCACGTCACGGGAACACCATATATTTT
j_call: TRBJ1-3
clone_size: few
v_call: TRBV18
d_call: .

cdr3_aa: CASSLGGASAAGELFF
cdr3_nt: TGTGCCAGCAGCTTAGGAGGGGCTAGCGCGGCCGGGGAGCTGTTTTTT
j_call: TRBJ2-2
clone_size: .
v_call: TRBV7-6
d_call: .

cdr3_aa: CASSQLSGSQSYNEQFF
cdr3_nt: TGCGCCAGCAGCCAATTAAGCGGGAGTCAATCCTACAATGAGCAGTTCTTC
j_call: TRBJ2-1
clone_size: once
v_call: TRBV4-3
d_call: TRBD2

cdr3_aa: CSVSVLLGTEAFF
cdr3_nt: TGCAGCGTTTCGGTTCTTCTCGGCACTGAAGCTTTCTTT
j_call: TRBJ1-1
clone_size: .
v_call: TRBV29-1
d_call: .

cdr3_aa: CASSSQGRQETQYF
cdr3_nt: TGTGCCAGCAGCTCACAGGGGAGGCAAGAGACCCAGTACTTC
j_call: TRBJ2-5
clone_size: .
v_call: TRBV7-8
d_call: .

cdr3_aa: CASSQDIRQGSYEQYF
cdr3_nt: TGTGCCAGCAGCCAAGACATACGACAGGGCTCCTACGAGCAGTACTTC
j_call: TRBJ2-7
clone_size: .
v_call: TRBV4-2
d_call: TRBD1

cdr3_aa: CASSRGTSGRAFTDTQYF
cdr3_nt: TGTGCCAGCAGCCGCGGGACTAGCGGGAGAGCCTTCACAGATACGCAGTATTTT
j_call: TRBJ2-3
clone_size: .
v_call: TRBV7-3
d_call: TRBD2

cdr3_aa: CASSLVAGGTEAFF
cdr3_nt: TGTGCCAGCAGCTTGGTGGCAGGGGGCACTGAAGCTTTCTTT
j_call: TRBJ1-1
clone_size: .
v_call: TRBV5-4
d_call: TRBD1

cdr3_aa: CASRGNGRLYEQYF
cdr3_nt: TGTGCCAGCAGGGGTAATGGGAGATTATACGAGCAGTACTTC
j_call: TRBJ2-7
clone_size: many
v_call: TRBV6-5
d_call: .

cdr3_aa: CASSQDHRRTQLYEQYF
cdr3_nt: TGCGCCAGCAGCCAAGATCACCGCAGAACACAGTTGTACGAGCAGTACTTC
j_call: TRBJ2-7
clone_size: .
v_call: TRBV4-1
d_call: .

cdr3_aa: CASSTKPGIGNQPQHF
cdr3_nt: TGTGCCAGTAGTACAAAACCGGGAATTGGCAATCAGCCCCAGCATTTT
j_call: TRBJ1-5
clone_size: .
v_call: TRBV19
d_call: .

cdr3_aa: CASSFATDRFVYGYTF
cdr3_nt: TGTGCCAGCAGCTTCGCCACAGACAGGTTCGTCTATGGCTACACCTTC
j_call: TRBJ1-2
clone_size: .
v_call: TRBV13
d_call: .

cdr3_aa: CASSVGSGVEQFF
cdr3_nt: TGTGCCAGCAGCGTGGGTTCGGGTGTCGAGCAGTTCTTC
j_call: TRBJ2-1
clone_size: .
v_call: TRBV9
d_call: .